Following are 32 T cell receptor beta chains from one sample sequenced in a study of Graves' ophthalmopathy and Graves' hyperthyroidism. From RNA, the CDR3 regions of TCR beta chains were amplified and sequenced. Investigators did first-round RT-PCR with HTBI primers, then second-round multiplex PCR. Via MiXCR, TCRdb re-called the multiplex PCR reads, giving one row per CDR3 protein. The sample lists about 380,000 distinct CDR3 sequences, 15% to 17% occurring once. The sample was peripheral blood. The origin of the receptors is a woman aged 18-29 years with stable Graves' hyperthyroidism.

This clonotype was observed at least ten times. V usage is TRBV24-1 and J usage is TRBJ1-1; no reliable D call. Deletions cut 0 bases from V and 6 bases from J, with 10 bases between. Germline V gives CDR1 KGHDR, CDR2 SFDVKD. CDR3 size: 14 residues. CDR3 nucleotides: TGTGCCACCAGTGATTTGAGGGCGACGCCTGAAGCTTTCTTT. Its protein product is CATSDLRATPEAFF.

The DNA of the CDR3 is TGTGCCAGCAGCGTAGAATCGGGGCGTGGAGAGCAGTACTTC. Amino acids: CASSVESGRGEQYF. This rearrangement joins TRBV7-2 to TRBJ2-7; D may be TRBD1 or TRBD2 (5 bases each). The ends were cut back, 5 bases at V and 7 bases at J, with 18 bases in the middle. Germline V CDR1 and CDR2: SGHTA, FQGNSA. The CDR3 has 14 amino acids.

This clonotype was observed a handful of times. A read error is possible here, since a much larger clone lies one base away. The chain links TRBV6-1 to TRBJ2-7, with 8 bases aligning to TRBD1. CDR3 length equals 12 residues. Germline V lookup: CDR1 MNHNS, CDR2 SASEGT. The CDR3: CASKRTGYERYF. The CDR3, as DNA: TGTGCCAGCAAAAGGACAGGGTACGAGCGGTACTTC.

In the case of this clonotype: Compared with germline, one end of the junction differs, possibly owing to a read error. The V gene is TRBV28, the J gene TRBJ1-1, with 9 bases identical to TRBD1. This CDR3 contains 11 residues. CDR1 is MDHEN and CDR2 is SYDVKM in the germline V gene. CDR3 coding DNA: TGTGCCAGCAGTGAGGCGGACAGGGGCCTTTTT. Encoded protein: CASSEADRGLF.

This clonotype was detected a few times. The chain has TRBV7-8 and TRBJ1-4, with unresolved D. The CDR3 spans 14 residues. V was trimmed by 6 bases and J by 5 bases, leaving 13 bases between them. Germline CDR1 SGHVS, CDR2 FQNEAQ. The CDR3 DNA reads as TGTGCCAGCAGACAGACACCCCTGAATGAAAAACTGTTTTTT. Protein sequence: CASRQTPLNEKLFF.

This clonotype was observed a single time. This may stem from a read error, because a much larger clone lies one nucleotide away. The chain is built from TRBV4-2 and TRBJ1-1; possible D gene TRBD1, 6 bases. Germline CDR1 and CDR2: LGHNA and YNFKEQ. The CDR3 covers 14 residues. Here the CDR3 DNA reads TGTGCCAGCAGCCAGGGGGCTATGCACACTGAAGCTTACTTT. It encodes CASSQGAMHTEAYF.

This clonotype was recorded many times. The CDR3 coding sequence is TGTGCCAGCAACCCTTCCCCCCCCGGACGTTCCTACGAGCAGTACTTC. The encoded protein is CASNPSPPGRSYEQYF. The chain is built from TRBV6-1 and TRBJ2-7; D unresolved. The CDR3 is 16 amino acids. With 7 bases removed from V and 1 base from J, the gap between germline ends came to 20 bases. Germline values: CDR1 MNHNS, CDR2 SASEGT.

V is TRBV12-3 or TRBV12-4 and J is TRBJ2-5, with 7 bases matching TRBD1. This CDR3 contains 14 residues. V dropped 6 bases and J dropped 4; count of bases not matched to a gene: 8. The CDR3 here is CASSTTGKGETQYF. The CDR3 nucleotides are TGTGCCAGCAGCACGACAGGGAAGGGAGAGACCCAGTACTTC.

This clonotype was observed at least ten times. The chain couples TRBV29-1 to TRBJ1-2, with a weak D call TRBD1 (5 bases). CDR1 is SQVTM, CDR2 ANQGSEA, per germline. The CDR3 runs to 14 residues. Trimming cost V 0 bases and J 4 bases, with 12 bases left between them. CDR3 in DNA: TGCAGCGTTGAAGATGGCGACAGTCCCTATGGCTACACCTTC. It codes for CSVEDGDSPYGYTF. The full variable domain, in which reference TRBV29-1 and TRBJ1-2 provide the parts outside the CDR3, is SAVISQKPSRDICQRGTSLTIQCQVDSQVTMMFWYRQQPGQSLTLIATANQGSEATYESGFVIDKFPISRPNLTFSTLTVSNMSPEDSSIYLCSVEDGDSPYGYTFGSGTRLTVV.

In its sample, this clonotype was seen many times. J is TRBJ2-7 and V is TRBV7-2; the D gene is possibly TRBD1 (6 bases). The length of the CDR3 is 15 residues. The V gene's germline CDR1 is SGHTA and CDR2 FQGNSA. V lost 5 bases, J lost 5 bases, and 19 bases lay in between. In nucleotides, the CDR3 is TGTGCCAGCAGCAAGGGGGAGAGGGGCACGAACGAGCAGTACTTC. It specifies CASSKGERGTNEQYF.

This clonotype was counted only a few times. The chain employs TRBV7-2 and TRBJ2-4, with D possibly TRBD1 on 6 matching bases. In germline, CDR1 is SGHTA, CDR2 FQGNSA. This CDR3 region has 15 residues. V was trimmed by 4 bases and J by 1 base, leaving 11 bases between them. The CDR3 here is CASSWTVGAKNIQYF. CDR3 in DNA: TGTGCCAGCAGCTGGACAGTTGGGGCCAAAAACATTCAGTACTTC.

This clonotype appeared many times. This sequence joins TRBV6-2 or TRBV6-3 and TRBJ2-5, with 8 positions matching TRBD2. The germline CDR1 and CDR2 sequences are MNHEY and SVGEGT. V lost 3 bases and J lost 0; bases outside the gene matches: 9. CDR3 size: 17 residues. CDR3 residues: CASSYPPQRGNQETQYF. The CDR3 bases are TGTGCCAGCAGTTATCCCCCCCAGCGGGGGAACCAAGAGACCCAGTACTTC.

This clonotype was observed once. The rearrangement uses TRBV25-1 and TRBJ2-7; the D call may be TRBD1 or TRBD2 (5 bases each). Trimming took 3 bases from V and 2 from J, leaving 14 bases between them. Germline V lookup: CDR1 MGHDK, CDR2 SYGVNS. The CDR3 is made up of 15 amino acids. The CDR3 spells CASSDTGTATYEQYF. CDR3 sequence (DNA): TGTGCCAGCAGTGACACGGGGACGGCAACCTACGAGCAGTACTTC.

This clonotype showed up many times. The V and J genes are TRBV7-9 and TRBJ2-5; 8 nucleotides agree with TRBD1. The germline CDR1 and CDR2 sequences are SEHNR and FQNEAQ (reference sequence). This CDR3 comprises 14 residues. The ends lost 6 bases at V and 5 bases at J; junction bases unmatched: 8. The CDR3 DNA is TGTGCCAGCAGACACGGACAGGGCGCGGAGACCCAGTACTTC. This gives the protein CASRHGQGAETQYF.

This clonotype was counted many times. DNA of the CDR3: TGCAGTGCTACAGGGGTGGCCACTGAAGCTTTCTTT. Translated, it gives CSATGVATEAFF. V gene TRBV20-1 combines with J gene TRBJ1-1, with TRBD1 as a possible D gene (6 bases). V was trimmed by 4 bases and J by 4 bases, leaving 10 bases between them. The CDR3 is 12 amino acids. The germline V gene has CDR1 DFQATT and CDR2 SNEGSKA (reference sequence).

The sample holds many counts of this clonotype. V gene TRBV12-3 or TRBV12-4 combines with J gene TRBJ2-7; possible D gene TRBD1, 5 bases. The CDR3 extends over 13 amino acids. The V gene lost 3 bases and the J gene lost 5 bases, with 11 bases spanning the gap. The CDR3 DNA sequence: TGTGCCAGCAGTTTGAGGCAGGGCGACGAGCAGTACTTC. Its protein is CASSLRQGDEQYF.

This clonotype was counted many times. V is TRBV3-1 and J is TRBJ1-1; D not resolved. Germline V CDR1 and CDR2: LGHDT, YNNKEL (reference sequence). This CDR3 is built from 17 residues. V lost 5 bases and J 2 bases, leaving 21 bases between the germline ends. CDR3 residues: CASSDGLRRGYNTEAFF. The CDR3 DNA reads as TGTGCCAGCAGCGACGGCCTGAGACGGGGATATAACACTGAAGCTTTCTTT.

This chain connects TRBV12-3 or TRBV12-4 to TRBJ2-5; 9 bases fit TRBD1. V lost 5 bases to trimming and J lost 4 bases; unmatched junction nucleotides: 8. The CDR3 spans 15 residues. CDR3 nucleotide sequence: TGTGCCAGCAGTGTAAACAGGGGGCCCACAGAGACCCAGTACTTC. Its translation is CASSVNRGPTETQYF.

This clonotype was counted many times. The V and J genes are TRBV5-5 and TRBJ2-5; D uncertain. V gave up 2 bases and J gave up 5 bases, with 13 bases separating them. Germline CDR1 and CDR2: SGHKS and YYEKEE (reference sequence). This CDR3 comprises 14 residues. CDR3 region: CASSLVQAPETQYF. CDR3 coding DNA: TGTGCCAGCAGCTTAGTCCAGGCCCCCGAGACCCAGTACTTC.

This clonotype was recorded at least ten times. The rearrangement uses TRBV7-2 and TRBJ1-6; D is uncertain. CDR3 length: 14 residues. Germline V CDR1 and CDR2: SGHTA, FQGNSA. V lost 1 base, J lost 8 bases, and 9 bases lay in between. The DNA for the CDR3 is TGTGCCAGCAGCTTAGGAATGAGGGATTCACCCCTCCACTTT. Its translation: CASSLGMRDSPLHF. The full variable domain, its missing parts supplied by reference TRBV7-2 and TRBJ1-6, is GAGVSQSPSNKVTEKGKDVELRCDPISGHTALYWYRQSLGQGLEFLIYFQGNSAPDKSGLPSDRFSAERTGGSVSTLTIQRTQQEDSAVYLCASSLGMRDSPLHFGNGTRLTVT.

The genes are TRBV28 and TRBJ2-7, with D possibly matching TRBD1 (6 bases). Germline loops: CDR1 MDHEN, CDR2 SYDVKM. Trimming shortened V by 2 bases and J by 2 bases, and 10 bases separated the two germline ends. The CDR3 is 14 amino acids. The CDR3 DNA reads TGTGCCAGCAGTTTAGGTCACAGGGCCTACGAGCAGTACTTC. Amino acids: CASSLGHRAYEQYF.

This clonotype has a handful of counts. The chain links TRBV5-1 to TRBJ1-6; possibly TRBD1 for D (5 bases). The CDR3 is 15 residues long. Trimming took off 0 bases at V and 6 bases at J, with 10 bases between the two ends. Germline loops: CDR1 SGHRS, CDR2 YFSETQ. The CDR3 nucleotides are TGCGCCAGCAGCTTGGACGGGGGTCCTAATTCACCCCTCCACTTT. Amino acids: CASSLDGGPNSPLHF.

This clonotype has ten or more counts. The rearrangement links TRBV20-1 to TRBJ1-2; a possible D gene is TRBD1 (6 bases). CDR1 is DFQATT and CDR2 is SNEGSKA in the germline V gene (reference sequence). The CDR3 has 15 amino acids. With 1 base removed from V and 3 bases from J, the gap between germline ends came to 15 bases. In DNA form, the CDR3 reads TGCAGTGCTAGAGGGGGGTTGCAGGGGCACTATGGCTACACCTTC. As protein: CSARGGLQGHYGYTF.

This clonotype came up many times. The chain links TRBV5-1 to TRBJ1-5, with a tentative D call TRBD1 (5 bases). This CDR3 comprises 16 residues. V was shortened by 2 bases and J by 3 bases, with 15 bases between the two germline ends. Germline lookup yields CDR1 SGHRS and CDR2 YFSETQ. CDR3 amino acids: CASSFRPSGANQPQHF. In DNA form, the CDR3 reads TGCGCCAGCAGCTTTCGCCCTTCCGGGGCCAATCAGCCCCAGCATTTT.

This clonotype was counted many times. The V and J genes are TRBV20-1 and TRBJ2-7; D call uncertain. This CDR3 is built from 13 residues. The V and J ends lost 3 bases and 1 base respectively, with 10 bases between them. Germline CDR1 DFQATT, CDR2 SNEGSKA (reference sequence). CDR3 nucleotides: TGCAGTGCTAGTTCCTACAGTTCCTACGAGCAGTACTTC. Translation gives CSASSYSSYEQYF.

This clonotype showed up many times. The CDR3 bases are TGTGCCATCAGTGCGGGAGGAAACACCGGGGAGCTGTTTTTT. Translated, it gives CAISAGGNTGELFF. The J gene is TRBJ2-2, the V gene TRBV10-3; 7 nucleotides match TRBD2. With 4 bases clipped from V and 2 bases from J, the junction kept 1 base outside the gene matches. Germline V gene sequence: CDR1 ENHRY, CDR2 SYGVKD. The CDR3 loop spans 14 amino acids.

The chain links TRBV19 to TRBJ2-5, with D tentatively TRBD1 (6 bases). Between the trimmed V and J ends, which lost 3 bases and 5 bases, there was a span of 13 bases. Germline assignment: CDR1 LNHDA and CDR2 SQIVND (reference sequence). There are 14 residues in the CDR3. The CDR3 protein is CASSIQGQGETQYF. The DNA of the CDR3 is TGTGCCAGTAGTATCCAGGGACAAGGGGAGACCCAGTACTTC. The whole variable domain, filled in from reference TRBV19 and TRBJ2-5, reads DGGITQSPKYLFRKEGQNVTLSCEQNLNHDAMYWYRQDPGQGLRLIYYSQIVNDFQKGDIAEGYSVSREKKESFPLTVTSAQKNPTAFYLCASSIQGQGETQYFGPGTRLLVL.

This clonotype was found many times. V and J are TRBV19 and TRBJ2-7, with 8 bases matching TRBD1. The ends lost 3 bases at V and 7 bases at J; junction bases unmatched: 5. The CDR3 runs to 13 residues. Germline CDR1 and CDR2: LNHDA and SQIVND (reference sequence). CDR3 sequence reads: CASSIVRTGEQYF. The CDR3 coding sequence is TGTGCCAGTAGTATTGTCCGGACAGGGGAGCAGTACTTC.

This clonotype was seen ten or more times. This chain connects TRBV11-2 to TRBJ2-7; weak D call: TRBD2 (5 bases). V was cut by 0 bases and J by 0 bases, with 12 bases left in between. The CDR3 runs to 16 residues. The germline V gene encodes CDR1 SGHAT and CDR2 FQNNGV. This CDR3 reads CASSLDWRYRSYEQYF. The CDR3 DNA follows: TGTGCCAGCAGCTTAGATTGGAGGTACCGCTCCTACGAGCAGTACTTC.

This chain links TRBV20-1 with TRBJ2-5, with D unresolved. This CDR3 has 13 residues. V lost 0 bases and J lost 1, with 6 bases in between. CDR1 DFQATT and CDR2 SNEGSKA come from the germline V gene (reference sequence). CDR3 in DNA: TGCAGTGCTAGAGATCGGCCCCAAGAGACCCAGTACTTC. Its protein is CSARDRPQETQYF.

This clonotype was recorded many times. V is TRBV6-5 and J is TRBJ2-7; D is possibly TRBD1 or TRBD2 (6 bases each). CDR1 is MNHEY and CDR2 is SVGAGI in the germline V gene. V lost 0 bases and J 6 bases, leaving 15 bases between the germline ends. There are 15 residues in the CDR3. The CDR3 loop is CASSYSSSGAGEQYF. CDR3 bases: TGTGCCAGCAGTTACTCTTCCTCGGGGGCAGGCGAGCAGTACTTC.

This clonotype was seen ten or more times. The chain uses TRBV7-8 and TRBJ2-7, with 11 bases aligning to TRBD2. The CDR3 spans 16 residues. The ends lost 2 bases at V and 1 base at J; junction bases unmatched: 4. Per germline, CDR1 SGHVS and CDR2 FQNEAQ. CDR3 sequence: CASSLFASGGSYEQYF. The CDR3 DNA is TGTGCCAGCAGCTTATTCGCTAGCGGGGGGTCCTACGAGCAGTACTTC.